This entry concerns a single TCR beta chain. Its antigen is undetermined. This CDR3 has 14 amino acids. With V trimmed by 5 bases and J by 4 bases, 6 bases remained unmatched. Germline CDR1 reads SGHVS; CDR2 reads FQNEAQ. PCR employed 60 Vbeta and 13 Jbeta primers. The assay was immunoSEQ multiplex PCR, and TCRdb's table has in-frame clones only and misses some. The sample comprises some 150,000 clones, around three quarters of which are singletons, and over 2% rests with the top ten. The sample comes from a study of cytomegalovirus exposure and HLA in healthy donors. Findings of the study overall: Later analysis identified a missense DCLRE1C variant that was linked to TCR beta V- and J-gene trimming.

The sequence was obtained from a man between 35 and 55 years old in good health and CMV-seronegative. This chain connects TRBV7-8 to TRBJ2-7; 9 nucleotides line up with TRBD1. Sequenced input: PBMCs. CDR3 protein: CASSPGQGTYEQYF. CDR3 DNA: TGTGCCAGCAGCCCGGGACAGGGTACGTACGAGCAGTACTTC.